This T cell receptor (beta chain) emerged from a study of T cells in localized non-small cell lung cancer. This CDR3 is 15 amino acids long. Per germline, CDR1 SGHNT and CDR2 YYREEE (reference sequence). The V and J ends lost 3 bases and 0 bases respectively, with 10 bases between them. Concerning this clone: The target antigen is unknown.

Study conclusions and caveats: Density of T cells in blood, when higher, went with longer overall survival. Only one tumor region went through sequencing, so heterogeneity may still be there. For the top 100 tumor clones, a median roughly 55 also appeared in adjacent lung.

Assay: immunoSEQ multiplex PCR; the TCRdb copy retains only in-frame clones and omits some. The sample carries 40,000 to 60,000 clones, about 86% recorded once. The source was peripheral blood mononuclear cells, collected before any cancer treatment. The genes are TRBV5-4 and TRBJ2-4; possible D gene TRBD2, 5 bases. The clonotype originates from a man aged 35 to 70 with stage III lung adenocarcinoma. The CDR3 loop reads CASSSGYLAKNIQYF. The CDR3 nucleotides read TGTGCCAGCAGCTCGGGGTATCTAGCCAAAAACATTCAGTACTTC.